This T cell receptor beta chain was identified during a study of T cells in Graves' hyperthyroidism and ophthalmopathy. Looking at the study overall: The blood sample was taken at first diagnosis, before treatment began.

RNA transcripts were the template for amplifying TCR beta CDR3 regions. TCR CDR3 regions were first amplified by RT-PCR with HTBI primers. MiXCR, applied by TCRdb to the multiplex PCR reads, yields one record per CDR3 protein. The sample holds over 400,000 distinct CDR3 sequences, approximately 14% seen once. The PBMCs studied were ones that came from 8.5 to 10 ml fresh peripheral blood. The table lists this clonotype with a few counts. What it binds is unknown. Overall study findings and caveats: The blood repertoire included most of the expanded thyroid clonotypes above 0.001.

CDR3 length: 13 amino acids. Germline CDR1 and CDR2: LNHDA and SQIVND (reference sequence). Trimming took off 4 bases at V and 7 bases at J, with 11 bases between the two ends. Sequencing input: blood. The chain has TRBV19 and TRBJ2-1; D gene uncertain. This TCR derives from a man between 18 and 29 years old with Graves' ophthalmopathy. The CDR3 coding sequence is TGTGCCAGTAGTACCACCAACAGTAATGAGCAGTTCTTC. Translating it yields CASSTTNSNEQFF.